What follows is one T cell receptor (beta chain) and its context. Its matching antigen is unknown. The data were taken from a study of blood T cells in healthy people across ages. Study conclusions and caveats: It was the long-lived donors that had more naive CD4+ cells and higher diversity than aged donors. TCR beta diversity correlated strongly with naive T cell percentage.

Primers used in a second PCR of roughly 6 to 11 cycles were a sample-barcoded 5' primer and a J-beta primer mix. TCRdb reanalysed the 5' RACE reads using MiXCR and keeps one entry per CDR3 protein. Of approximately 820,000 distinct CDR3 sequences listed, 40% to 50% are singletons. Germline lookup yields CDR1 SGHTA and CDR2 FQGNSA. This CDR3 has 11 residues. Trimming removed 11 bases at V and 3 bases at J, with 11 bases between. The donors, healthy Caucasians from Russia, were aged roughly 6 to 95. At least 6 micrograms of total RNA were extracted per sample. Sequenced input: blood. This clonotype originated in a man in his sixties in good health. This chain links TRBV7-2 with TRBJ2-7; possibly TRBD1 for D (6 bases). This CDR3 reads CASGQSYEQYF. CDR3 in DNA: TGTGCCTCCGGACAGAGCTACGAGCAGTACTTC.